This T cell receptor beta chain came from a study of PD-1 blockade in classical Hodgkin lymphoma. Whole-study findings and limits: Nothing has yet pinned down what causes the repertoire differences, possibly disease activity or prior therapy. Reports indicated that newly diagnosed patients had lower baseline TCR diversity than healthy donors did.

Libraries were prepared by immunoSEQ multiplex PCR; TCRdb keeps only in-frame clonotypes and omits some of them. The sample has tens of thousands of clones; around 90% are singletons. Time point: newly diagnosed, previously untreated cHL patient sample. Peripheral samples used as comparators were newly diagnosed, untreated classical Hodgkin lymphoma PBMCs. As for this clone: What it recognizes is unknown.

This clonotype was sampled from a human donor with classical Hodgkin lymphoma. The sample comprised peripheral blood mononuclear cells (PBMCs).

The CDR3 region has the DNA TGTGCCAGCAGTGTAGGACTAGCGGACCTCTACGAGCAGTACTTC. Translated: CASSVGLADLYEQYF. The rearrangement joins TRBV2 to TRBJ2-7; 10 bases agree with TRBD2. After removal of 4 bases from V and 3 bases from J, the junction contained 6 bases not matched to a gene. The V gene's germline CDR1 is SNHLY and CDR2 FYNNEI. The CDR3 loop spans 15 amino acids.